The rows below give T cell receptor beta chains drawn from one sample of a study of T cell repertoires in aging, cancer and after chemotherapy. From the multiplex PCR reads, TCRdb called clonotypes with MiXCR, one entry per CDR3 protein. Here the sample spans some 7,900 distinct CDR3 sequences, 25% to 40% being singletons. The sequencing sample was made of blood. Receptors were obtained from a human donor in good health. Each CDR3 is given with its conserved first and last residue. Fields, in order: CDR3 protein, CDR3 DNA, D gene, J gene, clone size, V gene. A D gene is named only where the DNA matches it firmly. Clone size is given for some rows only: seen once, a few or many times, or a class if the clone is expanded.

CDR3: CAWIAPGQGNVNTEAFF
DNA: TGTGCCTGGATCGCCCCAGGACAGGGGAACGTAAACACTGAAGCTTTCTTT
D: TRBD1
J: TRBJ1-1
size: few
V: TRBV30

CDR3: CASSPSTPYTGELFF
DNA: TGTGCCAGCAGTCCCTCGACACCCTACACCGGGGAGCTGTTTTTT
D: -
J: TRBJ2-2
size: medium-sized
V: TRBV27

CDR3: CASSLTGFGPNYGYTF
DNA: TGTGCCAGCAGCTTGACAGGGTTCGGCCCTAACTATGGCTACACCTTC
D: TRBD1
J: TRBJ1-2
size: -
V: TRBV7-9

CDR3: CASSPPGNQPQHF
DNA: TGTGCCAGCTCACCACCAGGGAATCAGCCCCAGCATTTT
D: -
J: TRBJ1-5
size: -
V: TRBV18

CDR3: CASSQGKGNSPLHF
DNA: TGTGCCAGCAGCCAAGGAAAGGGGAATTCACCCCTCCACTTT
D: -
J: TRBJ1-6
size: -
V: TRBV4-3

CDR3: CASSLSSNQPQHF
DNA: TGTGCCAGCAGTTTAAGTAGCAATCAGCCCCAGCATTTT
D: -
J: TRBJ1-5
size: medium-sized
V: TRBV27

CDR3: CASSLGGGTGELFF
DNA: TGTGCCAGCAGCCTTGGCGGGGGCACCGGGGAGCTGTTTTTT
D: TRBD2
J: TRBJ2-2
size: few
V: TRBV12-3/TRBV12-4

CDR3: CASSAQVRGYNSPLHF
DNA: TGTGCCAGCAGCGCACAGGTGAGAGGGTATAATTCACCCCTCCACTTT
D: -
J: TRBJ1-6
size: few
V: TRBV5-6

CDR3: CSVGGGNTGELFF
DNA: TGCAGCGTTGGCGGGGGGAACACCGGGGAGCTGTTTTTT
D: TRBD2
J: TRBJ2-2
size: large
V: TRBV29-1

CDR3: CASSLVLSGTEAFF
DNA: TGTGCCAGCAGCTTAGTGTTGAGTGGCACTGAAGCTTTCTTT
D: -
J: TRBJ1-1
size: -
V: TRBV7-9

CDR3: CASSRNRQGESTDTQYF
DNA: TGTGCCAGCAGCCGGAACCGACAGGGAGAGAGCACAGATACGCAGTATTTT
D: TRBD1
J: TRBJ2-3
size: -
V: TRBV7-9

CDR3: CASSDPDKRGTEAFF
DNA: TGTGCCAGCAGTGACCCAGACAAAAGAGGCACTGAAGCTTTCTTT
D: -
J: TRBJ1-1
size: -
V: TRBV6-4

CDR3: CASSSQGVRTGNTIYF
DNA: TGTGCCAGCAGTTCACAGGGGGTCAGAACTGGAAACACCATATATTTT
D: TRBD1
J: TRBJ1-3
size: -
V: TRBV7-9

CDR3: CASSPKGARNTGELFF
DNA: TGTGCCAGCTCACCAAAGGGGGCACGGAACACCGGGGAGCTGTTTTTT
D: TRBD1
J: TRBJ2-2
size: few
V: TRBV18

CDR3: CASSFARWQGLTEAFF
DNA: TGTGCCAGCAGCTTCGCTCGGTGGCAGGGTCTGACTGAAGCTTTCTTT
D: -
J: TRBJ1-1
size: once
V: TRBV7-2

CDR3: CASSLSGGGADTQYF
DNA: TGTGCCAGCAGCTTGAGTGGCGGGGGGGCAGATACGCAGTATTTT
D: TRBD2
J: TRBJ2-3
size: -
V: TRBV5-4

CDR3: CASTPSQGSDSPLHF
DNA: TGTGCCAGTACCCCCAGTCAGGGGAGCGATTCACCCCTCCACTTT
D: -
J: TRBJ1-6
size: medium-sized
V: TRBV19

CDR3: CASSPAVGYEKLFF
DNA: TGTGCCAGCAGCCCGGCCGTAGGATATGAAAAACTGTTTTTT
D: -
J: TRBJ1-4
size: -
V: TRBV5-4

CDR3: CASSFGTGGAQPQHF
DNA: TGTGCCAGCAGCTTCGGGACAGGGGGCGCCCAGCCCCAGCATTTT
D: TRBD1
J: TRBJ1-5
size: few
V: TRBV5-6

CDR3: CASSSHRGPNNYGYTF
DNA: TGTGCCAGCAGTTCCCACAGGGGGCCCAATAACTATGGCTACACCTTC
D: TRBD1
J: TRBJ1-2
size: few
V: TRBV27

CDR3: CASGRETQYF
DNA: TGTGCTTCGGGGCGGGAGACCCAGTACTTC
D: -
J: TRBJ2-5
size: few
V: TRBV27

CDR3: CATSREQGGQPQHF
DNA: TGTGCCACCAGCAGAGAGCAGGGGGGACAGCCCCAGCATTTT
D: TRBD1
J: TRBJ1-5
size: few
V: TRBV15

CDR3: CSATGTSYNNEQFF
DNA: TGCAGTGCTACCGGGACTAGTTATAACAATGAGCAGTTCTTC
D: TRBD2
J: TRBJ2-1
size: once
V: TRBV20-1

CDR3: CSVETSGAHGYTF
DNA: TGCAGCGTTGAGACCTCAGGTGCCCATGGCTACACCTTC
D: -
J: TRBJ1-2
size: medium-sized
V: TRBV29-1

CDR3: CASSEEPLDTQYF
DNA: TGTGCCAGCAGTGAAGAGCCGTTAGATACGCAGTATTTT
D: -
J: TRBJ2-3
size: -
V: TRBV6-5

CDR3: CASSSRRAEYSGANVLTF
DNA: TGTGCCAGCAGTTCCCGACGGGCGGAGTACTCTGGGGCCAACGTCCTGACTTTC
D: -
J: TRBJ2-6
size: few
V: TRBV6-2/TRBV6-3

CDR3: CAISSGTPYEQYF
DNA: TGTGCCATCAGCTCCGGGACACCCTACGAGCAGTACTTC
D: -
J: TRBJ2-7
size: -
V: TRBV10-3

CDR3: CASSFTRQSSGNTIYF
DNA: TGTGCCAGCAGTTTTACCCGACAGAGCTCTGGAAACACCATATATTTT
D: -
J: TRBJ1-3
size: -
V: TRBV12-3/TRBV12-4

CDR3: CASSCTMGDKGCLSSYNEQFF
DNA: TGTGCCAGCAGTTGCACTATGGGGGACAAGGGCTGCCTGAGCTCCTACAATGAGCAGTTCTTC
D: -
J: TRBJ2-1
size: -
V: TRBV12-3/TRBV12-4